These 20 T cell receptor beta chains were all obtained from the same sample, sequenced in a study of control samples from healthy donors and cancer patients. Some clones are missing from TCRdb's copy, which holds only in-frame ones; the method was immunoSEQ multiplex PCR. Of 150,000 to 200,000 clones detected, just over 85% appear once; the ten largest clones hold under 2%. Sample: blood. Every receptor here comes from a man between 18 and 29 years old in good health.

The chain uses TRBV5-6 and TRBJ2-3, with a weak D call TRBD2 (5 bases). V lost 0 bases, J lost 2 bases, and 7 bases lay in between. Germline V gene lookup returns CDR1 SGHDT and CDR2 YYEEEE. The CDR3 has 14 residues. The CDR3 sequence is CASSLGGNTDTQYF. CDR3 DNA sequence: TGTGCCAGCAGCTTGGGAGGGAACACAGATACGCAGTATTTT.

The chain recombines TRBV5-8 with TRBJ2-4; 8 bases are shared with TRBD1. V gave up 4 bases and J gave up 0 bases; unmatched junction bases: 15. This CDR3 is built from 19 residues. The V gene's germline CDR1 is SGHTS and CDR2 YDEGEE. The CDR3 sequence is CASSRPRTGTILAKNIQYF. CDR3 nucleotide sequence: TGTGCCAGCAGCCGCCCCAGGACAGGGACAATACTAGCCAAAAACATTCAGTACTTC.

This chain joins TRBV7-9 and TRBJ1-4, with D perhaps matching TRBD1 (6 bases). CDR1 and CDR2 (germline): SEHNR, FQNEAQ (reference sequence). V lost 5 bases and J lost 5, with 15 bases in between. This CDR3 has 15 residues. CDR3 amino acids: CASSKAPGQNEKLFF. The CDR3 DNA follows: TGTGCCAGCAGCAAGGCACCGGGACAAAATGAAAAACTGTTTTTT.

The genes are TRBV7-9 and TRBJ2-2, with D possibly matching TRBD2 (5 bases). Germline V gives CDR1 SEHNR, CDR2 FQNEAQ (reference sequence). V shed 1 base and J shed 3 bases, with 6 bases lying between them. The CDR3 loop spans 14 amino acids. The CDR3 region is CASSLGGHTGELFF. In DNA, the CDR3 is TGTGCCAGCAGCTTAGGAGGGCACACCGGGGAGCTGTTTTTT.

The chain combines TRBV9 with TRBJ1-5; D is perhaps TRBD1 (5 bases). V shed 4 bases and J shed 5 bases, with 13 bases lying between them. The CDR3 loop spans 14 amino acids. Germline CDR1 and CDR2: SGDLS and YYNGEE. CDR3 region: CASSPSGSHQPQHF. CDR3 coding DNA: TGTGCCAGCAGCCCTTCAGGGTCCCATCAGCCCCAGCATTTT.

This chain joins TRBV5-1 and TRBJ2-7, with D unresolved. Germline V gene sequence: CDR1 SGHRS, CDR2 YFSETQ. V lost 0 bases, J lost 3 bases, and 10 bases lay in between. The CDR3 extends over 14 amino acids. The CDR3 DNA reads TGCGCCAGCAGCTTGGTAGCTTCGGGCTACGAGCAGTACTTC. Its translation is CASSLVASGYEQYF.

This clone was recorded at least ten times. The chain carries TRBV11-2 and TRBJ1-1, with 11 positions matching TRBD1. The CDR3 is 17 residues long. V dropped 0 bases and J dropped 4; count of bases not matched to a gene: 7. Germline loops: CDR1 SGHAT, CDR2 FQNNGV. The CDR3 DNA reads as TGTGCCAGCAGCTTAGATCCCTGGACAGGGGGCATCACTGAAGCTTTCTTT. This encodes CASSLDPWTGGITEAFF.

This clone came up a few times. The V gene is TRBV6-1, the J gene TRBJ1-1; 7 nucleotides line up with TRBD1. Trimming cost V 2 bases and J 4 bases; bases outside gene matches: 16. Germline CDR1 MNHNS, CDR2 SASEGT. This CDR3 has 18 residues. Written as DNA, the CDR3 is TGTGCCAGCAGTGAACTGGGGCAGGGGGGGAGGAAAAGCACTGAAGCTTTCTTT. Its translation: CASSELGQGGRKSTEAFF.

The chain links TRBV7-2 to TRBJ2-5, with D perhaps TRBD2 (7 bases). Per the germline V gene, CDR1 is SGHTA and CDR2 is FQGNSA. The length of the CDR3 is 14 residues. V dropped 1 base and J dropped 5 bases, with 11 bases sitting between them. The chain's CDR3 is CASSLGAGAETQYF. CDR3 bases: TGTGCCAGCAGCTTAGGGGCGGGGGCGGAGACCCAGTACTTC.

About this clone itself: The sample has other DNA sequences that encode this CDR3 too. This sequence joins TRBV18 and TRBJ1-3, with D maybe TRBD1 (6 bases). The CDR3 runs to 13 residues. V lost 3 bases and J lost 4, with 7 bases in between. Looked up from germline, CDR1 is KGHSH and CDR2 is LQKENI. CDR3 coding DNA: TGTGCCAGCTCACCGGGGGGCGGAAACACCATATATTTT. This translates into CASSPGGGNTIYF.

The genes are TRBV27 and TRBJ1-2; D gene uncertain. The CDR3 totals 15 residues. Germline values: CDR1 MNHEY, CDR2 SMNVEV (reference sequence). Trimming pared 5 bases from V and 3 bases from J, leaving 16 bases between. CDR3 region: CASSSYAGGDYGYTF. In DNA form, the CDR3 reads TGTGCCAGCAGTAGTTACGCTGGCGGGGACTATGGCTACACCTTC.

This clone was observed a few times. The CDR3 sequence is CASSETSGFNQPQHF. CDR3 DNA: TGTGCCAGCAGCGAAACTAGCGGGTTCAATCAGCCCCAGCATTTT. The rearrangement links TRBV11-2 to TRBJ1-5; D ambiguous. CDR3 length equals 15 residues. Germline V gene sequence: CDR1 SGHAT, CDR2 FQNNGV. The germline V and J ends were trimmed by 5 bases and 3 bases, with 14 bases remaining between them.

The chain couples TRBV6-5 to TRBJ1-4; 8 nucleotides line up with TRBD1. The CDR3 has 15 amino acids. Trimming removed 4 bases from V and 4 bases from J; junction bases left unmatched: 5. Germline CDR1 and CDR2: MNHEY and SVGAGI. As DNA, the CDR3 is TGTGCCAGCAGTTCATTGACAGGGGTTAATGAAAAACTGTTTTTT. Protein: CASSSLTGVNEKLFF.

V usage is TRBV9 and J usage is TRBJ2-3, with TRBD2 matching 12 bases. The germline CDR1 and CDR2 sequences are SGDLS and YYNGEE. The V segment lost 0 bases and the J segment 2 bases; nucleotides outside the gene matches: 10. The CDR3 extends over 19 amino acids. CDR3 DNA sequence: TGTGCCAGCAGCGTAGCTGCACTAGCGGGGGGTTCCGTCACAGATACGCAGTATTTT. This translates into CASSVAALAGGSVTDTQYF.

The chain carries TRBV19 and TRBJ1-5; D possibly corresponds to TRBD1 (6 bases). This CDR3 spans 14 amino acids. From germline, CDR1 is LNHDA and CDR2 SQIVND (reference sequence). V shed 7 bases and J shed 4 bases, with 14 bases lying between them. The CDR3 region has the DNA TGTGCCAGTACATGGGGGGGCCGGAATCAGCCCCAGCATTTT. This gives the protein CASTWGGRNQPQHF.

V and J are TRBV9 and TRBJ2-5; no firm D call. V lost 0 bases to trimming and J lost 2 bases, with 11 bases between them. In germline, CDR1 is SGDLS, CDR2 YYNGEE. CDR3 length equals 15 residues. The CDR3 region is CASSVGPVGQETQYF. The CDR3 DNA follows: TGTGCCAGCAGCGTAGGTCCGGTCGGGCAAGAGACCCAGTACTTC.

The chain is built from TRBV19 and TRBJ1-5; D is unclear. Germline values: CDR1 LNHDA, CDR2 SQIVND (reference sequence). The CDR3 is 11 residues long. The CDR3 region has the DNA TGTGGTCAGACCAGCAATCAGCCCCAGCATTTT. Translation: CGQTSNQPQHF.

The chain joins TRBV19 to TRBJ1-6, with 7 bases lining up with TRBD1. The germline V gene has CDR1 LNHDA and CDR2 SQIVND (reference sequence). The CDR3 has 16 amino acids. The V and J ends lost 7 bases and 8 bases, in that order; junction bases with no gene match: 14. The CDR3 here is CASKSNRGDIYSPLHF. In DNA form, the CDR3 reads TGTGCCAGTAAGTCTAACAGGGGTGATATTTATTCACCCCTCCACTTT.

The chain links TRBV9 to TRBJ2-2, with D unclear. The CDR3 is 13 amino acids. Germline V gene sequence: CDR1 SGDLS, CDR2 YYNGEE. Trimming removed 3 bases from V and 6 bases from J, with 9 bases in between. In nucleotides, the CDR3 is TGTGCCAGCAGCGGACCGACTTCCGGGGAGCTGTTTTTT. Encoded protein: CASSGPTSGELFF.

The rearrangement links TRBV7-3 to TRBJ2-5; maybe TRBD2 (6 bases). The CDR3 length is 15 residues. V lost 5 bases and J lost 1, with 14 bases in between. The germline gives CDR1 SGHTA, CDR2 FQGTGA. The CDR3 sequence: CASSPHGSTQETQYF. For the CDR3, the DNA is TGTGCCAGCAGCCCTCACGGGAGTACCCAAGAGACCCAGTACTTC.